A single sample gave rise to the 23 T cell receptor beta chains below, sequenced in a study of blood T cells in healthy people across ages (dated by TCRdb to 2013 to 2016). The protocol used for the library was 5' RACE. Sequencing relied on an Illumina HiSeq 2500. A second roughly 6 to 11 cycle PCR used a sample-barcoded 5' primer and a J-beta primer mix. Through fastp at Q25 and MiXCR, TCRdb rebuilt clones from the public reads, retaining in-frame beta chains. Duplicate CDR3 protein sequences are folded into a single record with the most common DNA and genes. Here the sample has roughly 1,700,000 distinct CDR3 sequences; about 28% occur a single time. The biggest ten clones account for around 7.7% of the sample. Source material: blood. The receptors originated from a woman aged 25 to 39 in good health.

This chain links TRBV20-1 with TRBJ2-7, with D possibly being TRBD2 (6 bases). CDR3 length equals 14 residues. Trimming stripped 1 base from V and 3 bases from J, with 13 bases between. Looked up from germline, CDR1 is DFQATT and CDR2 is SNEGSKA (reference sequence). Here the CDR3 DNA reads TGCAGTGCTAGAGGAGGAGGGAGTGGCTACGAGCAGTACTTC. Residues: CSARGGGSGYEQYF.

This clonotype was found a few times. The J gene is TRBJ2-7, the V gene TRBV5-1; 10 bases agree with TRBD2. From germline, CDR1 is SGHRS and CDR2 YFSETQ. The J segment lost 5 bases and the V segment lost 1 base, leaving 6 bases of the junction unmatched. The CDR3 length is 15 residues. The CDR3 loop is CASSLTSGVKNEQYF. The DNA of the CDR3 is TGCGCCAGCAGCTTGACTAGCGGGGTGAAGAACGAGCAGTACTTC. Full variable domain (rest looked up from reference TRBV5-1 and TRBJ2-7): KAGVTQTPRYLIKTRGQQVTLSCSPISGHRSVSWYQQTPGQGLQFLFEYFSETQRNKGNFPGRFSGRQFSNSRSEMNVSTLELGDSALYLCASSLTSGVKNEQYFGPGTRLTVT.

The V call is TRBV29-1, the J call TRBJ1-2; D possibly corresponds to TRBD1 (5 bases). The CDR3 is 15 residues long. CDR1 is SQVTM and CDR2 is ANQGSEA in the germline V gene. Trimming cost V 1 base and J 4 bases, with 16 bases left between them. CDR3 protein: CSVEGATANSYGYTF. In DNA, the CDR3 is TGCAGCGTTGAAGGGGCGACAGCGAATTCCTATGGCTACACCTTC.

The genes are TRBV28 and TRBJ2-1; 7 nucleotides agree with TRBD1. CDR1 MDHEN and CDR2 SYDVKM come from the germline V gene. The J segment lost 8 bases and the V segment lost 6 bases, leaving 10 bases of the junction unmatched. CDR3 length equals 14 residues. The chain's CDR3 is CASSSRGREDEQFF. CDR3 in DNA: TGTGCCAGCAGCTCGAGGGGGCGAGAAGATGAGCAGTTCTTC.

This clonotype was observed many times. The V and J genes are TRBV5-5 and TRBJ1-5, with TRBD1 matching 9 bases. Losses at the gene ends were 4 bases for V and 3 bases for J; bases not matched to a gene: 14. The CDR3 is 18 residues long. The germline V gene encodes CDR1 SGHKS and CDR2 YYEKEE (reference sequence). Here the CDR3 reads CASSLNIRDRADNQPQHF. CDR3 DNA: TGTGCCAGCAGCCTAAATATCCGGGACAGGGCAGACAATCAGCCCCAGCATTTT.

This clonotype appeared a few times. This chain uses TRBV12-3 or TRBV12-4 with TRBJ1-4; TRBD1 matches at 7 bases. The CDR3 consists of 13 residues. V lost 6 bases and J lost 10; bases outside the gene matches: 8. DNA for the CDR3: TGTGCCAGCAGCCTTGGGACAGTCGGAAAACTGTTTTTT. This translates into CASSLGTVGKLFF.

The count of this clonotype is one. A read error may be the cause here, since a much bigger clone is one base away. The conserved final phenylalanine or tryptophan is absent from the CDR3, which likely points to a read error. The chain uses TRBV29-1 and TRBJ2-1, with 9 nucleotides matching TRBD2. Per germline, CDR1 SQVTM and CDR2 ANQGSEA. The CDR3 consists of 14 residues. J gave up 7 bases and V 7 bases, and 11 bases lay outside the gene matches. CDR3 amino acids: CSGTLGLARNEQFC. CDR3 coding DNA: TGCAGCGGGACCCTGGGACTAGCAAGGAATGAGCAGTTCTGC.

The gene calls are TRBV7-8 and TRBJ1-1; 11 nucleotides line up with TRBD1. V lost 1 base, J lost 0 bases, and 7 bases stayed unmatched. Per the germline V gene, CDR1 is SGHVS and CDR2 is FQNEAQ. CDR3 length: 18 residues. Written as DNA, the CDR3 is TGTGCCAGCAGCTTAGGGAGGACAGGGGGCGAGGTGAACACTGAAGCTTTCTTT. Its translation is CASSLGRTGGEVNTEAFF.

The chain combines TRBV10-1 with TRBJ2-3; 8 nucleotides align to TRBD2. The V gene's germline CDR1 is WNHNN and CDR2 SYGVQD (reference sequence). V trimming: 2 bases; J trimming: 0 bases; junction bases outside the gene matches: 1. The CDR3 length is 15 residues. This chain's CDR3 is CASSEIAGSTDTQYF. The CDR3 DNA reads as TGCGCCAGCAGTGAGATAGCGGGGAGCACAGATACGCAGTATTTT.

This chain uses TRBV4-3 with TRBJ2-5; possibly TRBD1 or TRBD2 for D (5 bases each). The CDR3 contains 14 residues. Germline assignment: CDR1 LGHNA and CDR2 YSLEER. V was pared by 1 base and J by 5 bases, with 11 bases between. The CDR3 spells CASSQARGDETQYF. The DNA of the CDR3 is TGCGCCAGCAGCCAAGCTCGAGGGGACGAGACCCAGTACTTC.

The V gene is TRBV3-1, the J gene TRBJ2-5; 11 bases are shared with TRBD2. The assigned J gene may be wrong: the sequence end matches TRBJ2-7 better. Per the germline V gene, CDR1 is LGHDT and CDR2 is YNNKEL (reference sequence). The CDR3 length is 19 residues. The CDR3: CASSPSWASGGSSSYEQYF. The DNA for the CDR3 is TGTGCCAGCAGCCCCTCTTGGGCTAGCGGGGGGTCAAGCTCCTACGAGCAGTACTTC.

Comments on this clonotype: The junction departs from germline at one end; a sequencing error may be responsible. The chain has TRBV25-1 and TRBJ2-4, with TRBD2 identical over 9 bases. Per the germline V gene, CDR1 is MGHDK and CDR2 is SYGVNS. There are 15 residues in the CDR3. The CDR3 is CANSELAGSYNEQYF. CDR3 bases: TGTGCCAACAGTGAGCTAGCGGGATCCTACAATGAGCAGTACTTC.

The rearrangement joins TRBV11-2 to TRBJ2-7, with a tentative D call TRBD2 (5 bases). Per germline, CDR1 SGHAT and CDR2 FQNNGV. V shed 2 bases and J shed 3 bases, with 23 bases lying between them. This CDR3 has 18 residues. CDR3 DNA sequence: TGTGCCAGCAGCTTATCGGGGAAGAGAAGATTGAAGGACTACGAGCAGTACTTC. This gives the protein CASSLSGKRRLKDYEQYF.

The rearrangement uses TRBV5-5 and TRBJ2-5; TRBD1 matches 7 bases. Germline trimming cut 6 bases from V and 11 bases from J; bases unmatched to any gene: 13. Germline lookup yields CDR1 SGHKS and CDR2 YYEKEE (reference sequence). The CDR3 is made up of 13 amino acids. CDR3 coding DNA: TGTGCCAGCAAAGGGGACAGTCCTCACAAGCAGTACTTC. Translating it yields CASKGDSPHKQYF.

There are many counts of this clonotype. The CDR3 nucleotides read TGTGCCAGCAGCTCGGGGACTAGCGGCAAGCCGCAGTACTTC. Its translation is CASSSGTSGKPQYF. J is TRBJ2-7 and V is TRBV7-2, with 11 nucleotides matching TRBD2. The length of the CDR3 is 14 residues. Per germline, CDR1 SGHTA and CDR2 FQGNSA. V lost 4 bases, J lost 9 bases, and 8 bases stayed unmatched.

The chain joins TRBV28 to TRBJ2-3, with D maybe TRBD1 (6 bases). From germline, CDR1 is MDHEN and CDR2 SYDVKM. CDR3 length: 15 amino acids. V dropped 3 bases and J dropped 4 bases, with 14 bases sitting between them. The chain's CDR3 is CASSFLSKGADTQYF. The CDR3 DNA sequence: TGTGCCAGCAGTTTTCTGTCAAAGGGGGCAGATACGCAGTATTTT.

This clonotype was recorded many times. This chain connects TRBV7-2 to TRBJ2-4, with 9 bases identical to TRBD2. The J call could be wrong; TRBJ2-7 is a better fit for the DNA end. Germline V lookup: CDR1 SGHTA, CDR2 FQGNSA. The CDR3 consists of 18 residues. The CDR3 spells CASSPRRGEAGGRSEQYF. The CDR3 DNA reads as TGTGCCAGCAGCCCCCGTCGGGGGGAAGCGGGAGGTAGATCCGAGCAGTACTTC.

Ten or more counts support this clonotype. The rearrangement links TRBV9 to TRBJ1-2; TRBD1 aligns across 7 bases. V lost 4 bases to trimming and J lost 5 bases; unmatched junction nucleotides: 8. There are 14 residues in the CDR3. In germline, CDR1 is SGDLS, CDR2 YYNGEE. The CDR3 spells CASSFTTGSYGYTF. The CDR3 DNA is TGTGCCAGCAGCTTTACGACAGGGAGTTATGGCTACACCTTC.

CDR3 in amino acids: CASSEASPGGALREQYF. CDR3 coding DNA: TGTGCCAGCAGTGAAGCCTCCCCCGGCGGTGCCCTACGTGAGCAGTACTTC. J is TRBJ2-7 and V is TRBV6-1, with D hard to call. Trimming cost V 0 bases and J 7 bases, with 22 bases left between them. The CDR3 is 17 amino acids. From germline, CDR1 is MNHNS and CDR2 SASEGT.

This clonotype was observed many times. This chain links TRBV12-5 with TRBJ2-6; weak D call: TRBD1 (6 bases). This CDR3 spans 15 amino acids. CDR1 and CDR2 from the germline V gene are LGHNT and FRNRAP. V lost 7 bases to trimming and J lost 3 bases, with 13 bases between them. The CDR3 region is CASAPQGFGANVLTF. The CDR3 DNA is TGTGCTAGTGCCCCGCAGGGGTTTGGGGCCAACGTCCTGACTTTC. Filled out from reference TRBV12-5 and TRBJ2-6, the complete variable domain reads DARVTQTPRHKVTEMGQEVTMRCQPILGHNTVFWYRQTMMQGLELLAYFRNRAPLDDSGMPKDRFSAEMPDATLATLKIQPSEPRDSAVYFCASAPQGFGANVLTFGAGSRLTVL.

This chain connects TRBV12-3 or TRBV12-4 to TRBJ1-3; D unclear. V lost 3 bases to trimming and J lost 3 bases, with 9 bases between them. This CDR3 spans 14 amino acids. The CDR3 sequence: CASSLIPNGNTIYF. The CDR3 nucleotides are TGTGCCAGCAGTTTGATCCCCAATGGAAACACCATATATTTT.

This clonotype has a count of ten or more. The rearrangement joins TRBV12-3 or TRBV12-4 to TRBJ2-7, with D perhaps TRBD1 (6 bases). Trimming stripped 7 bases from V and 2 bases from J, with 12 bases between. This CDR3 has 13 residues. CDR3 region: CASTLQGTYEQYF. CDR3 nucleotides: TGTGCCAGCACACTACAGGGAACCTACGAGCAGTACTTC.

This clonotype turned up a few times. The CDR3 bases are TGCAGTGCTAGAGACCCCGGGACAGGGAGCGACGAGCAGTACTTC. This translates into CSARDPGTGSDEQYF. The gene calls are TRBV20-1 and TRBJ2-7; TRBD1 agrees at 9 bases. The V gene end was trimmed by 0 bases and the J gene end by 5 bases; junction bases not matched to a gene: 8. This CDR3 region has 15 residues. CDR1 DFQATT and CDR2 SNEGSKA come from the germline V gene (reference sequence).